This entry describes one T cell receptor beta chain. The germline gives CDR1 WNHNN, CDR2 SYGVQD (reference sequence). The CDR3 loop spans 14 amino acids. V shed 3 bases and J 7 bases; nucleotides not matched to a gene: 4. This sample was taken from a study of OX40 agonist ivuxolimab in advanced cancers. TCRdb keeps only in-frame clones here, not all; method: immunoSEQ multiplex PCR. Among around 90,000 clones listed, over 75% were seen once. The V and J genes are TRBV10-1 and TRBJ2-1, with 9 bases aligning to TRBD2. The source of this sequence is an adult with an advanced solid tumor such as melanoma, head and neck, liver or kidney cancer. The source was CD4+ or CD8+ T cells sorted from blood, collected in a trial of the OX40 agonist ivuxolimab. CDR3: CASSDSGRVNEQFF. The DNA of the CDR3 is TGCGCCAGCAGTGATAGCGGGAGAGTAAATGAGCAGTTCTTC.